This TCR beta chain was captured in a study of T cell repertoires in cytomegalovirus infection. Study at large: Indications of both CMV infection and matching HLA type were provided by public TCR beta signatures. Study outcomes and limitations: The ex vivo response was dominated by HLA-C-restricted CMV-specific TCR beta clonotypes.

TCRdb passed the reads through MiXCR, listing each CDR3 protein once. The sample contains 150,000 to 200,000 distinct CDR3 sequences, approximately 30% of which appear only once. This CDR3 is built from 17 residues. Germline assignment: CDR1 PRHDT and CDR2 FYEKMQ (reference sequence). Trimming removed 2 bases at V and 10 bases at J, with 26 bases between. This clonotype was detected only a few times. As yet, its antigen is unknown. Sequencing used PBMCs. The chain recombines TRBV13 with TRBJ1-1; a possible D gene is TRBD1 (5 bases). The source is a human donor in good health (CMV status not recorded). Some clones in this sample may be carry-over from other donors' samples. The CDR3 protein is CASSLSLRGRRAEAAFF. The CDR3 nucleotides read TGTGCCAGCAGCTTATCCCTTAGAGGGCGCAGGGCCGAGGCAGCTTTCTTT.